This T cell receptor beta chain was recorded in a study of memory CD4+ T cells and cytomegalovirus serostatus. As for the study in general: Donors were healthy Belgian adults, 10 or so CMV seropositive and about 24 seronegative. Study results and limitations: Of under 200 reported CMV TCRbeta sequences, 55 to 80 were found in memory CD4+ repertoires.

Per the study methods: Out-of-frame sequences were removed, leaving around 2,000,000 distinct TCRbeta sequences. Some clones are missing from TCRdb's copy, which holds only in-frame ones; the method was immunoSEQ multiplex PCR. The V and J calls and clone size are taken from that table; D and trimming were inferred from the DNA. The sample consists of 40,000 to 45,000 clones, around 79% of them appearing once. Germline V gene sequence: CDR1 SGHVS, CDR2 FQNEAQ. CDR3 length equals 17 residues. The ends lost 1 base at V and 5 bases at J; junction bases unmatched: 10. To note about this clone: Its antigen is not known.

Single viable CD3+CD4+CD8-CD45RO+ cells were sorted as the memory CD4+ T cells. After thawing, CD4+ T cells were positively selected. The TCR originated in an adult in good health and CMV-seronegative. The chain links TRBV7-8 to TRBJ2-5; 10 bases are a match to TRBD2. The sequenced sample was memory CD4+ T cells from blood. The CDR3 nucleotides are TGTGCCAGCAGCTTAGGTCTAGCGGGGGCCCTCGGGGAGACCCAGTACTTC. It specifies CASSLGLAGALGETQYF.